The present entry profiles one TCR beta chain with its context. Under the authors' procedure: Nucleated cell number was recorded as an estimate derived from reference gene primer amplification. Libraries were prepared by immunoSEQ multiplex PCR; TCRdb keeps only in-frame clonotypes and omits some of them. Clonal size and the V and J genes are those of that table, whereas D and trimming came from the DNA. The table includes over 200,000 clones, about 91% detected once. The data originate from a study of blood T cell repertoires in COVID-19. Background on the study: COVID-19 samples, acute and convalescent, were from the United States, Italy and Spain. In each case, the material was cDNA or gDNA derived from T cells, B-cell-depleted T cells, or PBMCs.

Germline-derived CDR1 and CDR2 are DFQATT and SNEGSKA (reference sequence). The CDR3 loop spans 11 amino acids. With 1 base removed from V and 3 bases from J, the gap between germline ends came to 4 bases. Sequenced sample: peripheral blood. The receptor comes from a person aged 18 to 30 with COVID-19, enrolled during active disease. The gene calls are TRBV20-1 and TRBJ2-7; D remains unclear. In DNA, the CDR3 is TGCAGTGCTAGAGGGAGCTACGAGCAGTACTTC. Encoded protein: CSARGSYEQYF.